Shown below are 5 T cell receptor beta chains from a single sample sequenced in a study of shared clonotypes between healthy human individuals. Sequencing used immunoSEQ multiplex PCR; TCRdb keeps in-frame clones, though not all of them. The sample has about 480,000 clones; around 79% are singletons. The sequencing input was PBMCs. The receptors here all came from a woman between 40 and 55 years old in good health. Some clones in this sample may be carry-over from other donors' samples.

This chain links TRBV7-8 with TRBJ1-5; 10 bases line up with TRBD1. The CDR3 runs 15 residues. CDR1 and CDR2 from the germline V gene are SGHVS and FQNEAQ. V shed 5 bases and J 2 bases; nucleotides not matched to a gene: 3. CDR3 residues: CASSPDRGGNQPQHF. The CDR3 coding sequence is TGTGCCAGCAGCCCGGACAGGGGGGGCAATCAGCCCCAGCATTTT.

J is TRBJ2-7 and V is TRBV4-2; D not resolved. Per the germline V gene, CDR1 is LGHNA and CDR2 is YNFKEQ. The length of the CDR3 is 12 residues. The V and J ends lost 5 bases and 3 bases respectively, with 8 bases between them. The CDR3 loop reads CASSTQSYEQYF. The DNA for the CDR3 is TGTGCCAGCAGCACCCAAAGCTACGAGCAGTACTTC.

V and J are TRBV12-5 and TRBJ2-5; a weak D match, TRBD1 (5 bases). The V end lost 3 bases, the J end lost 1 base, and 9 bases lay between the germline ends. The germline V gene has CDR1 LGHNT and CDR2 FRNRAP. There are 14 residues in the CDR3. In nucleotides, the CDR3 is TGTGCTAGTGGTTTAGTGGGGCCCCAAGAGACCCAGTACTTC. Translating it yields CASGLVGPQETQYF.

As DNA, the CDR3 is TGTGCCAGCAGCTCCTCCCTAGCTTTAGGGGGCGCCTACAATGAGCAGTTCTTC. This sequence encodes CASSSSLALGGAYNEQFF. This rearrangement joins TRBV11-2 to TRBJ2-1; 7 nucleotides match TRBD1. V was clipped by 4 bases and J by 2 bases; unmatched bases: 14. CDR1 and CDR2 (germline): SGHAT, FQNNGV. This CDR3 is 18 amino acids long.

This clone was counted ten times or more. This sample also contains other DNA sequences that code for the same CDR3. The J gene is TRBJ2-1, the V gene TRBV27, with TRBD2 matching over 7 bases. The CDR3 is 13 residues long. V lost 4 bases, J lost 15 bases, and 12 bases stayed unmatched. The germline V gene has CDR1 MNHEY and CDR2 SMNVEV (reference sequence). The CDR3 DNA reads TGTGCCAGCAGTTCCCAGGGCGGGAGTCAGTGGTTCTTC. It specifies CASSSQGGSQWFF.